This TCR beta chain was sequenced during a study of T cell responses to AZD1222 COVID-19 vaccine. Study results and limitations: Targeting of unmutated variant regions was reportedly seen in nearly half of spike-specific TCRs. Spike-specific TCRs gained breadth and depth after people received two AZD1222 doses. It was only six AZD1222 recipients who were seropositive at baseline.

TCRdb keeps only in-frame clones here, not all; method: immunoSEQ multiplex PCR. The profile shows roughly 120,000 clones, 80% to 90% of them singletons. The table lists this clone with a few counts. Its antigen remains unidentified. This receptor was taken from an adult in good health. Sequencing used peripheral blood, obtained on day 0 of MenACWY control vaccination.

The CDR3 protein is CASSLSGTSGGRETQYF. The CDR3 bases are TGCGCCAGCAGCTTATCCGGGACTAGCGGGGGGCGAGAGACCCAGTACTTC. The J gene is TRBJ2-5, the V gene TRBV5-1; 15 nucleotides agree with TRBD2. The CDR3 has 17 amino acids. With V trimmed by 2 bases and J by 4 bases, 6 bases remained unmatched. CDR1 and CDR2 from the germline V gene are SGHRS and YFSETQ.